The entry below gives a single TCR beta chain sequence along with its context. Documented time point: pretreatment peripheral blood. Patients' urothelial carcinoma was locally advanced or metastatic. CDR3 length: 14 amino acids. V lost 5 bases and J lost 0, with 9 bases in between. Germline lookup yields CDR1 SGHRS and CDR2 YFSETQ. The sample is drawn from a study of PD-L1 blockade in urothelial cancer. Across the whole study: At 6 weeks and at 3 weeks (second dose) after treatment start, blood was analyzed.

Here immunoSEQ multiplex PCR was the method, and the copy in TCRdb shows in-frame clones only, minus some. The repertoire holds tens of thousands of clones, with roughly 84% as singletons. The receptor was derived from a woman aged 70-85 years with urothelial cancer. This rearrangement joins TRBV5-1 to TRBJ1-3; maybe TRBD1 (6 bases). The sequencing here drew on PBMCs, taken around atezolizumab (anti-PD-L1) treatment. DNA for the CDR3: TGCGCCAGCAGTACAGGGACCTCTGGAAACACCATATATTTT. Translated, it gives CASSTGTSGNTIYF.